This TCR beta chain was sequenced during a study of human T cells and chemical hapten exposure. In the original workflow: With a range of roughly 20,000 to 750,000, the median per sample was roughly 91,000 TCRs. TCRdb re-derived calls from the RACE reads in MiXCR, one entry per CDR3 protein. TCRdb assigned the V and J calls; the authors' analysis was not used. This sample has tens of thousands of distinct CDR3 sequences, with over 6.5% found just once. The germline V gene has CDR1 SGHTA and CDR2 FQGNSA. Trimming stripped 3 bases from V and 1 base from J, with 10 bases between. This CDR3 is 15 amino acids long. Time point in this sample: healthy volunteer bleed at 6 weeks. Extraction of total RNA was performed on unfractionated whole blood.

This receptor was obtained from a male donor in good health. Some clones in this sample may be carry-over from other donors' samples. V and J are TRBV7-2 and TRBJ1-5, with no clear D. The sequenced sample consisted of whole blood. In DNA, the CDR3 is TGTGCCAGCAGCTTCTCGTTGGGAAGCAATCAGCCCCAGCATTTT. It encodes CASSFSLGSNQPQHF.